These T cell receptor beta chains were read from a single sample in a study of STAT3 mutations in large granular lymphocyte leukemia. Here immunoSEQ multiplex PCR was the method, and the copy in TCRdb shows in-frame clones only, minus some. Among 10,000 to 15,000 clones listed, 88% were seen once. Sequences were obtained from PBMCs. These receptors all stem from a human donor with T large granular lymphocyte leukemia. Some clones in this sample may be carry-over from other donors' samples. The CDR3 runs from the conserved cysteine through the conserved F or W. A D gene is named only where the DNA matches it firmly. Clone size is stated in some rows and not others, as once, few, many or a class when expanded.

clone size: -; V gene: TRBV19; D gene: -; J gene: TRBJ2-7; CDR3 DNA: TGTGCCAGTAGTATAAGCGCAGGACCCTACGAGCAGTACTTC; CDR3 protein: CASSISAGPYEQYF
clone size: -; V gene: TRBV7-9; D gene: TRBD1; J gene: TRBJ2-3; CDR3 DNA: TGTGCCAGCAGCCCAGGGGACAGGTTGACAGATACGCAGTATTTT; CDR3 protein: CASSPGDRLTDTQYF
clone size: once; V gene: TRBV6-6; D gene: TRBD1; J gene: TRBJ1-5; CDR3 DNA: TGTGCCAGCAGTTATTCGGACAGGGGAGGACAGCCCCAGCATTTT; CDR3 protein: CASSYSDRGGQPQHF
clone size: -; V gene: TRBV10-1; D gene: TRBD1; J gene: TRBJ2-3; CDR3 DNA: TGCGCCAGCAGTGAACACCCGGGACAGCTTCCCACAGATACGCAGTATTTT; CDR3 protein: CASSEHPGQLPTDTQYF
clone size: -; V gene: TRBV15; D gene: -; J gene: TRBJ1-2; CDR3 DNA: TGTGCCACCAGCAGAGATCCAAGAGTCTATGGCTACACCTTC; CDR3 protein: CATSRDPRVYGYTF
clone size: -; V gene: TRBV7-6; D gene: TRBD2; J gene: TRBJ2-1; CDR3 DNA: TGTGCCAGCAGCTTATCTAGCGGAGACTACAATGAGCAGTTCTTC; CDR3 protein: CASSLSSGDYNEQFF
clone size: -; V gene: TRBV29-1; D gene: -; J gene: TRBJ1-1; CDR3 DNA: TGCAGCGTTGATAGCTTGTCTCAGAAGAACACTGAAGCTTTCTTT; CDR3 protein: CSVDSLSQKNTEAFF
clone size: few; V gene: TRBV10-3; D gene: TRBD1; J gene: TRBJ2-2; CDR3 DNA: TGTGCCAGTTACAGGGGCGGTAACACCGGGGAGCTGTTTTTT; CDR3 protein: CASYRGGNTGELFF
clone size: -; V gene: TRBV5-8; D gene: TRBD2; J gene: TRBJ2-7; CDR3 DNA: TGTGCCAGCAGCCCCCGAGCGGGAGGGCCGGGGGAGCAGTACTTC; CDR3 protein: CASSPRAGGPGEQYF
clone size: -; V gene: TRBV2; D gene: TRBD1; J gene: TRBJ1-6; CDR3 DNA: TGTGCCAGCAGTGCGAGACAGGGTTATACACCCCTCCACTTT; CDR3 protein: CASSARQGYTPLHF
clone size: -; V gene: TRBV9; D gene: -; J gene: TRBJ2-3; CDR3 DNA: TGTGCCAGCAGCGTGGGGGGGCGGGGCACAGATACGCAGTATTTT; CDR3 protein: CASSVGGRGTDTQYF
clone size: -; V gene: TRBV19; D gene: -; J gene: TRBJ1-2; CDR3 DNA: TGTGCCAGTAGTATACTCTTCAAGGCGGGGGCCGACTATGGCTACACCTTC; CDR3 protein: CASSILFKAGADYGYTF
clone size: -; V gene: TRBV11-2; D gene: TRBD1; J gene: TRBJ1-1; CDR3 DNA: TGTGCCAGCAGCTCACAGGGGCGGGATGAAGCTTTCTTT; CDR3 protein: CASSSQGRDEAFF
clone size: -; V gene: TRBV28; D gene: TRBD1; J gene: TRBJ1-1; CDR3 DNA: TGTGCCAGCAGTTTATCTTACAGGGGCGCTGAAGCTTTCTTT; CDR3 protein: CASSLSYRGAEAFF
clone size: -; V gene: TRBV15; D gene: -; J gene: TRBJ2-5; CDR3 DNA: TGTGCCACCAGCAAGGCAGGGGGGAACCTTCAAGAGACCCAGTACTTC; CDR3 protein: CATSKAGGNLQETQYF
clone size: -; V gene: TRBV9; D gene: -; J gene: TRBJ1-3; CDR3 DNA: TGTGCCAGCAGCGCGGGACGGGTCGGGAGCTCTGGAAACACCATATATTTT; CDR3 protein: CASSAGRVGSSGNTIYF
clone size: -; V gene: TRBV27; D gene: TRBD1; J gene: TRBJ1-4; CDR3 DNA: TGTGCCAGCAGTACACGACAGGGGGCTAATGAAAAACTGTTTTTT; CDR3 protein: CASSTRQGANEKLFF
clone size: -; V gene: TRBV6-1; D gene: -; J gene: TRBJ1-5; CDR3 DNA: TGTGCCAGCAGTGAGTATGTCGGGAGGAATAATCAGCCCCAGCATTTT; CDR3 protein: CASSEYVGRNNQPQHF
clone size: -; V gene: TRBV18; D gene: -; J gene: TRBJ2-3; CDR3 DNA: TGTGCCAGCTCACCACTTCTAGACGCAGATACGCAGTATTTT; CDR3 protein: CASSPLLDADTQYF
clone size: -; V gene: TRBV18; D gene: TRBD2; J gene: TRBJ2-2; CDR3 DNA: TGTGCCAGCTCACCACACTCACTAGCGGGAGGGAACACCGGGGAGCTGTTTTTT; CDR3 protein: CASSPHSLAGGNTGELFF
clone size: -; V gene: TRBV5-1; D gene: -; J gene: TRBJ2-2; CDR3 DNA: TGCGCCAGCAGCTCCCCGTTTCCCGGGGAGCTGTTTTTT; CDR3 protein: CASSSPFPGELFF
clone size: -; V gene: TRBV10-3; D gene: -; J gene: TRBJ1-4; CDR3 DNA: TGTGCCATCGCTGACGGGGGCGATCATGAAAAACTGTTTTTT; CDR3 protein: CAIADGGDHEKLFF
clone size: once; V gene: TRBV18; D gene: -; J gene: TRBJ1-1; CDR3 DNA: TGTGCCAGCTCACCGCCACAGAACACTGAAGCTTTCTTT; CDR3 protein: CASSPPQNTEAFF
clone size: -; V gene: TRBV4-1; D gene: -; J gene: TRBJ1-4; CDR3 DNA: TGCGCCAGCAGCCAAGAAGGGGCTAATGAAAAACTGTTTTTT; CDR3 protein: CASSQEGANEKLFF
clone size: -; V gene: TRBV28; D gene: TRBD1; J gene: TRBJ2-3; CDR3 DNA: TGTGCCAGCAGTGGACGGGACAGGGGGCTTGCAGATACGCAGTATTTT; CDR3 protein: CASSGRDRGLADTQYF
clone size: -; V gene: TRBV11-1; D gene: -; J gene: TRBJ1-4; CDR3 DNA: TGTGCCAGCAGCTTAGAACTTAGCATGTCCGAAAAACTGTTTTTT; CDR3 protein: CASSLELSMSEKLFF
clone size: -; V gene: TRBV6-6; D gene: TRBD1; J gene: TRBJ1-6; CDR3 DNA: TGTGCCAGCAGTTATTACAGGGGCAATTCACCCCTCCACTTT; CDR3 protein: CASSYYRGNSPLHF
clone size: few; V gene: TRBV9; D gene: -; J gene: TRBJ2-2; CDR3 DNA: TGTGCCAGCAGCGGACTACCGGGACAACTAGACACCGGGGAGCTGTTTTTT; CDR3 protein: CASSGLPGQLDTGELFF
clone size: -; V gene: TRBV20-1; D gene: -; J gene: TRBJ1-2; CDR3 DNA: TGCAGTGCTAGACAACAGGGTGGCTACACCTTC; CDR3 protein: CSARQQGGYTF
clone size: -; V gene: TRBV6-1; D gene: -; J gene: TRBJ1-2; CDR3 DNA: TGTGCCAGCAGTGCGTCAGGACAAACTAATGGCTACACCTTC; CDR3 protein: CASSASGQTNGYTF
clone size: -; V gene: TRBV7-8; D gene: -; J gene: TRBJ2-2; CDR3 DNA: TGTGCCAGCAGCCCGCCGCAGGGGTCCAACACCGGGGAGCTGTTTTTT; CDR3 protein: CASSPPQGSNTGELFF
clone size: once; V gene: TRBV7-2; D gene: -; J gene: TRBJ2-7; CDR3 DNA: TGTGCCAGCAGCGAACAGGGTTTGGGGGAGCAGTACTTC; CDR3 protein: CASSEQGLGEQYF
clone size: -; V gene: TRBV28; D gene: -; J gene: TRBJ1-1; CDR3 DNA: TGTGCCAGCAGTTTATCCCTTTTAGTGGGTGAAGCTTTCTTT; CDR3 protein: CASSLSLLVGEAFF
clone size: -; V gene: TRBV5-1; D gene: -; J gene: TRBJ2-5; CDR3 DNA: TGCGCCAGCAGCACAACCCGGACTACCCAAGAGACCCAGTACTTC; CDR3 protein: CASSTTRTTQETQYF
clone size: -; V gene: TRBV10-3; D gene: -; J gene: TRBJ2-2; CDR3 DNA: TGTGCCATCAGGCGCCGGGAGTCTAACACCGGGGAGCTGTTTTTT; CDR3 protein: CAIRRRESNTGELFF
clone size: -; V gene: TRBV10-2; D gene: -; J gene: TRBJ2-2; CDR3 DNA: TGCGCCAGCAGTGGGGCCCGCGAGGGCACCGGGGAGCTGTTTTTT; CDR3 protein: CASSGAREGTGELFF
clone size: -; V gene: TRBV27; D gene: -; J gene: TRBJ2-4; CDR3 DNA: TGTGCCAGCAGTCCTCAGAGTACCTTAGCCAAAAACATTCAGTACTTC; CDR3 protein: CASSPQSTLAKNIQYF
clone size: once; V gene: TRBV7-8; D gene: TRBD1; J gene: TRBJ2-3; CDR3 DNA: TGTGCCAGCAGCCCCGGGACAGGAGAAAGCACAGATACGCAGTATTTT; CDR3 protein: CASSPGTGESTDTQYF
clone size: -; V gene: TRBV7-2; D gene: TRBD2; J gene: TRBJ2-7; CDR3 DNA: TGTGCCAGCAGCTTAGGGACTAGCGGGATACGAAGCGAGCAGTACTTC; CDR3 protein: CASSLGTSGIRSEQYF
clone size: -; V gene: TRBV9; D gene: TRBD2; J gene: TRBJ2-3; CDR3 DNA: TGTGCCAGCAGCGCTCGTTATCCTTTAGCGGGAGCCACAGATACGCAGTATTTT; CDR3 protein: CASSARYPLAGATDTQYF
clone size: -; V gene: TRBV18; D gene: -; J gene: TRBJ2-1; CDR3 DNA: TGTGCCAGCTCACCGGCCCACCAGGAGCAGTTCTTC; CDR3 protein: CASSPAHQEQFF
clone size: -; V gene: TRBV6-5; D gene: -; J gene: TRBJ2-5; CDR3 DNA: TGTGCCAGCAGTTACGATCAAGAGACCCAGTACTTC; CDR3 protein: CASSYDQETQYF
clone size: -; V gene: TRBV5-1; D gene: -; J gene: TRBJ1-2; CDR3 DNA: TGCGCCAGCAGCTTGGACGGGTCGCCGAACTATGGCTACACCTTC; CDR3 protein: CASSLDGSPNYGYTF
clone size: -; V gene: TRBV6-5; D gene: -; J gene: TRBJ2-5; CDR3 DNA: TGTGCCAGCAGTTACGGGGGCCGGGAGACCCAGTACTTC; CDR3 protein: CASSYGGRETQYF
clone size: few; V gene: TRBV5-8; D gene: -; J gene: TRBJ1-2; CDR3 DNA: TGTGCCAGCAGCTTGGAGGGGGGTTGGGACTATGGCTACACCTTC; CDR3 protein: CASSLEGGWDYGYTF
clone size: -; V gene: TRBV19; D gene: -; J gene: TRBJ1-2; CDR3 DNA: TGTGCCAGTAGTATGCAGGAGGGACTTGGCTACACCTTC; CDR3 protein: CASSMQEGLGYTF
clone size: -; V gene: TRBV9; D gene: TRBD2; J gene: TRBJ2-5; CDR3 DNA: TGTGCCAGCAGCGTAGGGGCGGGAGGGCCGGAGACCCAGTACTTC; CDR3 protein: CASSVGAGGPETQYF
clone size: -; V gene: TRBV7-9; D gene: -; J gene: TRBJ2-5; CDR3 DNA: TGTGCCAGCAGCTCCCCTGAGGCCGGGGAGACCCAGTACTTC; CDR3 protein: CASSSPEAGETQYF
clone size: -; V gene: TRBV19; D gene: -; J gene: TRBJ2-1; CDR3 DNA: TGTGCCAGTAGTATACTAACTAGCCGGGACTACAATGAGCAGTTCTTC; CDR3 protein: CASSILTSRDYNEQFF
clone size: -; V gene: TRBV2; D gene: -; J gene: TRBJ1-1; CDR3 DNA: TGTGCCAGTTGCCGGGACGGCCTTGAAGCTTTCTTT; CDR3 protein: CASCRDGLEAFF
clone size: -; V gene: TRBV28; D gene: -; J gene: TRBJ1-5; CDR3 DNA: TGTGCCAGCAGTCGGGGTCTCAATCAGCCCCAGCATTTT; CDR3 protein: CASSRGLNQPQHF
clone size: -; V gene: TRBV27; D gene: -; J gene: TRBJ1-6; CDR3 DNA: TGTGCCAGCAGTCTACACAGGGACCTTAATTCACCCCTCCACTTT; CDR3 protein: CASSLHRDLNSPLHF
clone size: -; V gene: TRBV27; D gene: -; J gene: TRBJ1-4; CDR3 DNA: TGTGCCAGCAGTTTTTTCGGCGGAGCACTGGAGGAAAAACTGTTTTTT; CDR3 protein: CASSFFGGALEEKLFF
clone size: -; V gene: TRBV5-4; D gene: TRBD1; J gene: TRBJ2-7; CDR3 DNA: TGTGCCAGCAGCTCCCTACCAATCGACAGGGGAAAGTACTTC; CDR3 protein: CASSSLPIDRGKYF
clone size: few; V gene: TRBV20-1; D gene: -; J gene: TRBJ1-1; CDR3 DNA: TGCAGTGCTTCTACCCAGACTGAAGCTTTCTTT; CDR3 protein: CSASTQTEAFF
clone size: -; V gene: TRBV6-5; D gene: TRBD1; J gene: TRBJ2-3; CDR3 DNA: TGTGCCAGCAGGACAACAGGGGGCGCTTGGGATACGCAGTATTTT; CDR3 protein: CASRTTGGAWDTQYF
clone size: -; V gene: TRBV18; D gene: -; J gene: TRBJ1-4; CDR3 DNA: TGTGCCAGCTCACCATATAAAGAGGGAGGTGAAAAACTGTTTTTT; CDR3 protein: CASSPYKEGGEKLFF